The next 21 T cell receptor beta chains were all read from a single sample in a study of shared clonotypes between healthy human individuals. Using immunoSEQ multiplex PCR, the repertoire was profiled, and TCRdb retains in-frame clones only, with some absent. The table records around 1.1 million clones, around three quarters of them present only once. Sequencing used memory CD4+ T cells from PBMCs. The subset is: CD45RA-negative fraction. The receptors were gathered from a man aged 18 to 29 in good health. Some clones in this sample may be carry-over from other donors' samples.

CDR3 loop: CASAPRWGSSYEQYF. The CDR3 region has the DNA TGTGCCAGCGCTCCGAGGTGGGGGAGCTCCTACGAGCAGTACTTC. The chain uses TRBV27 and TRBJ2-7; the D gene could be TRBD1 or TRBD2 (5 bases each). V was shortened by 8 bases and J by 0 bases, with 17 bases between the two germline ends. The germline V gene encodes CDR1 MNHEY and CDR2 SMNVEV (reference sequence). CDR3 length: 15 residues.

The sample holds many counts of this clone. The chain couples TRBV5-1 to TRBJ2-2; a weak D match, TRBD1 (6 bases). From germline, CDR1 is SGHRS and CDR2 YFSETQ. Trimming left V 3 bases short and J 3 bases short, with 12 bases between. The CDR3 has 15 residues. The CDR3 coding sequence is TGCGCCAGCAGCTGGGACGCAGGGGACACCGGGGAGCTGTTTTTT. Translating gives CASSWDAGDTGELFF.

This rearrangement joins TRBV2 to TRBJ1-3, with 7 bases identical to TRBD1. Germline V CDR1 and CDR2: SNHLY, FYNNEI. The CDR3 totals 16 residues. Trimming took 6 bases from V and 4 from J; bases not matched to a gene: 12. This CDR3 is CASSRQGTASGNTIYF. The DNA of the CDR3 is TGTGCCAGCAGCCGCCAAGGGACAGCTTCGGGAAACACCATATATTTT. The entire variable domain, with the rest obtained from reference TRBV2 and TRBJ1-3, is as follows: EPEVTQTPSHQVTQMGQEVILRCVPISNHLYFYWYRQILGQKVEFLVSFYNNEISEKSEIFDDQFSVERPDGSNFTLKIRSTKLEDSAMYFCASSRQGTASGNTIYFGEGSWLTVV.

This chain uses TRBV21-1 with TRBJ2-7; TRBD2, the table's D call, lacks a check against the DNA. TRBV21-1 is termed a pseudogene. The CDR3 sequence is 16 residues long. CDR3 amino acids: CASSKAGLAGSYEQYF. As DNA, the CDR3 is TGTGCCAGCAGCAAAGCAGGACTAGCGGGCTCCTACGAGCAGTACTTC.

V usage is TRBV29-1 and J usage is TRBJ2-1, with 13 bases that match TRBD2. J was trimmed by 2 bases and V by 2 bases; bases with no gene match: 3. This CDR3 region has 16 residues. Germline assignment: CDR1 SQVTM and CDR2 ANQGSEA. For the CDR3, the DNA is TGCAGCGTTGAAACGGGACTAGCGGGGACCTACAATGAGCAGTTCTTC. Protein sequence: CSVETGLAGTYNEQFF.

This clone was seen at least ten times. This sequence joins TRBV6-5 and TRBJ1-2; no reliable D call. Germline V lookup: CDR1 MNHEY, CDR2 SVGAGI. The ends were cut back, 5 bases at V and 5 bases at J, with 15 bases in the middle. This CDR3 has 14 amino acids. Here the CDR3 DNA reads TGTGCCAGCAGTACCTCAATAACGGTTTATGGCTACACCTTC. This sequence encodes CASSTSITVYGYTF.

This chain uses TRBV2 with TRBJ2-2; 8 bases are a match to TRBD2. The junction had 10 bases not matched to a gene; V was cut back by 2 bases and J by 5 bases. This CDR3 has 17 residues. Germline V lookup: CDR1 SNHLY, CDR2 FYNNEI. In DNA form, the CDR3 reads TGTGCCAGCAGTGAATTCTACGGGAGGGCCCGAACCGGGGAGCTGTTTTTT. Its translation: CASSEFYGRARTGELFF. Variable domain in full (rest from reference TRBV2 and TRBJ2-2): EPEVTQTPSHQVTQMGQEVILRCVPISNHLYFYWYRQILGQKVEFLVSFYNNEISEKSEIFDDQFSVERPDGSNFTLKIRSTKLEDSAMYFCASSEFYGRARTGELFFGEGSRLTVL.

The V gene is TRBV11-3, the J gene TRBJ1-5, with a tentative D call TRBD1 (6 bases). CDR1 and CDR2 from the germline V gene are SGHNT and YENEEA. Trimming left V 3 bases short and J 5 bases short, with 14 bases between. This CDR3 contains 15 residues. CDR3 region: CASSFRDNFDQPQHF. CDR3 sequence (DNA): TGTGCCAGCAGCTTCCGGGACAACTTTGATCAGCCCCAGCATTTT.

This chain links TRBV11-3 with TRBJ2-4, with D possibly being TRBD2 (7 bases). CDR3 length: 13 amino acids. The germline V gene has CDR1 SGHNT and CDR2 YENEEA. Trimming removed 5 bases from V and 9 bases from J, with 14 bases in between. CDR3 coding DNA: TGTGCCAGCAGCGCGGGGGCAGGGAGCATTCAGTACTTC. Its translation is CASSAGAGSIQYF.

The chain uses TRBV6-1 and TRBJ1-2; 7 bases agree with TRBD1. This CDR3 comprises 15 residues. Germline V gene sequence: CDR1 MNHNS, CDR2 SASEGT. Trimming removed 10 bases from V and 4 bases from J; junction bases left unmatched: 15. CDR3: CATDRVPPRLYGYTF. For the CDR3, the DNA is TGTGCCACAGACAGGGTCCCGCCTCGGCTCTATGGCTACACCTTC.

This clone was counted between two and nine times. This sequence joins TRBV10-3 and TRBJ2-2; no reliable D call. V was pared by 2 bases and J by 4 bases, with 8 bases between. The germline V gene has CDR1 ENHRY and CDR2 SYGVKD. This CDR3 comprises 14 residues. The CDR3 here is CAISEGRVTGELFF. The CDR3, as DNA: TGTGCCATCAGTGAGGGTCGGGTCACCGGGGAGCTGTTTTTT.

V is TRBV7-6 and J is TRBJ2-5; 7 bases line up with TRBD2. TRBJ2-7 matches the DNA end more closely, so the J call is doubtful. CDR3 length: 14 residues. Per the germline V gene, CDR1 is SGHVS and CDR2 is FNYEAQ. CDR3 sequence: CASSLRGGRDEQYF. CDR3 coding DNA: TGTGCCAGCAGCTTACGGGGAGGGCGGGACGAGCAGTACTTC.

The V and J genes are TRBV27 and TRBJ1-5; D possibly corresponds to TRBD1 (6 bases). V lost 6 bases to trimming and J lost 3 bases, with 15 bases between them. Germline CDR1 is MNHEY and CDR2 is SMNVEV (reference sequence). The CDR3 is 15 amino acids. Here the CDR3 DNA reads TGTGCCAGCAGCCGAGGACAGCCCTTCAATCAGCCCCAGCATTTT. Protein product: CASSRGQPFNQPQHF.

Written as DNA, the CDR3 is TGTGCCAGCAGTGCGGAAAGCTCTGGAAACACCATATATTTT. Protein product: CASSAESSGNTIYF. V gene TRBV2 combines with J gene TRBJ1-3; D is uncertain. CDR1 and CDR2 (germline): SNHLY, FYNNEI. V was shortened by 4 bases and J by 0 bases, with 7 bases between the two germline ends. The CDR3 is 14 amino acids. The variable domain in full, completed from reference TRBV2 and TRBJ1-3, reads EPEVTQTPSHQVTQMGQEVILRCVPISNHLYFYWYRQILGQKVEFLVSFYNNEISEKSEIFDDQFSVERPDGSNFTLKIRSTKLEDSAMYFCASSAESSGNTIYFGEGSWLTVV.

This sequence joins TRBV28 and TRBJ1-4; no clear D gene. This CDR3 has 12 residues. Germline V CDR1 and CDR2: MDHEN, SYDVKM. V lost 1 base to trimming and J lost 15 bases, with 12 bases between them. The CDR3 DNA reads as TGTGCCAGCAGTTTATCTGAAGTACGGGTGTTTTTT. This encodes CASSLSEVRVFF.

This sequence joins TRBV7-9 and TRBJ1-4; 8 bases fit TRBD1. After removal of 5 bases from V and 8 bases from J, the junction contained 10 bases not matched to a gene. This CDR3 contains 15 residues. Germline V CDR1 and CDR2: SEHNR, FQNEAQ (reference sequence). CDR3 residues: CASSPGGAKEEKLFF. The CDR3 nucleotides are TGTGCCAGCAGCCCAGGGGGCGCGAAGGAAGAAAAACTGTTTTTT. The entire variable domain, with the rest obtained from reference TRBV7-9 and TRBJ1-4, is as follows: DTGVSQNPRHKITKRGQNVTFRCDPISEHNRLYWYRQTLGQGPEFLTYFQNEAQLEKSRLLSDRFSAERPKGSFSTLEIQRTEQGDSAMYLCASSPGGAKEEKLFFGSGTQLSVL.

The V call is TRBV7-3, the J call TRBJ1-2; the D gene is possibly TRBD1 (5 bases). With 1 base removed from V and 6 bases from J, the gap between germline ends came to 21 bases. The CDR3 has 17 amino acids. Germline V CDR1 and CDR2: SGHTA, FQGTGA. CDR3 loop: CASSLSGGFSGPHGYTF. CDR3 bases: TGTGCCAGCAGCTTAAGTGGGGGTTTTTCAGGGCCCCATGGCTACACCTTC.

A few counts support this clone. This chain links TRBV28 with TRBJ2-1, with 11 nucleotides matching TRBD2. Germline values: CDR1 MDHEN, CDR2 SYDVKM. The CDR3 is 15 amino acids. J lost 8 bases, V lost 0 bases, and 3 bases had no gene match. CDR3 region: CASSLWASGRYEQFF. For the CDR3, the DNA is TGTGCCAGCAGTTTATGGGCTAGCGGGAGGTATGAGCAGTTCTTC. Combining the CDR3 with reference TRBV28 and TRBJ2-1 gives the whole variable domain DVKVTQSSRYLVKRTGEKVFLECVQDMDHENMFWYRQDPGLGLRLIYFSYDVKMKEKGDIPEGYSVSREKKERFSLILESASTNQTSMYLCASSLWASGRYEQFFGPGTRLTVL.

V usage is TRBV11-1 and J usage is TRBJ2-5; D ambiguous. The CDR3 sequence is 13 residues long. The V end lost 3 bases, the J end lost 5 bases, and 10 bases lay between the germline ends. The germline V gene has CDR1 SGHAT and CDR2 FQDESV (reference sequence). The CDR3, as DNA: TGTGCCAGCAGCTTCCAGTTCACGGAGACCCAGTACTTC. Amino acids: CASSFQFTETQYF.

The chain recombines TRBV28 with TRBJ1-2; D possibly corresponds to TRBD1 (5 bases). The CDR3 covers 14 residues. V lost 6 bases to trimming and J lost 7 bases, with 18 bases between them. Germline CDR1 is MDHEN and CDR2 is SYDVKM. CDR3 nucleotide sequence: TGTGCCAGCAGCTCTACGTCCGGGGCAGGTGGCTACACCTTC. Protein sequence: CASSSTSGAGGYTF.

The chain has TRBV5-8 and TRBJ2-2, with D perhaps matching TRBD1 or TRBD2 (5 bases each). V was cut by 4 bases and J by 4 bases, with 14 bases left in between. This CDR3 region has 15 residues. The V gene's germline CDR1 is SGHTS and CDR2 YDEGEE. CDR3 DNA sequence: TGTGCCAGCAGCCAAACCGGGGCTCGCACCGGGGAGCTGTTTTTT. Encoded protein: CASSQTGARTGELFF. Variable domain in full (rest from reference TRBV5-8 and TRBJ2-2): EAGVTQSPTHLIKTRGQQATLRCSPISGHTSVYWYQQALGLGLQFLLWYDEGEERNRGNFPPRFSGRQFPNYSSELNVNALELEDSALYLCASSQTGARTGELFFGEGSRLTVL.